This T cell receptor (beta chain) appears in the sequencing data of a study of breast tumors, draining lymph nodes, adjacent tissues. Germline CDR1 SGHRS, CDR2 YFSETQ. 9 amino acids form the CDR3, both terminal residues included. TCRdb independently ran MiXCR on the multiplex PCR reads; one entry per CDR3 protein. This table holds 150,000 to 200,000 distinct CDR3 sequences, 25% to 40% found once. The lymph nodes were axillary draining lymph nodes from breast cancer patients. Comment on this clonotype: In this CDR3 the conserved last residue, phenylalanine or tryptophan, is missing, so a read error is likely. The DNA is left out, because the CDR3 cannot be placed on it with certainty; the CDR3 is given as TCRdb lists it.

The chain uses TRBV5-1 and TRBJ2-1. This clonotype originated in a female donor with breast cancer. Some clones in this sample may be carry-over from other donors' samples. Specimen: axillary lymph node tissue. The CDR3 region is CASPNEEEL.